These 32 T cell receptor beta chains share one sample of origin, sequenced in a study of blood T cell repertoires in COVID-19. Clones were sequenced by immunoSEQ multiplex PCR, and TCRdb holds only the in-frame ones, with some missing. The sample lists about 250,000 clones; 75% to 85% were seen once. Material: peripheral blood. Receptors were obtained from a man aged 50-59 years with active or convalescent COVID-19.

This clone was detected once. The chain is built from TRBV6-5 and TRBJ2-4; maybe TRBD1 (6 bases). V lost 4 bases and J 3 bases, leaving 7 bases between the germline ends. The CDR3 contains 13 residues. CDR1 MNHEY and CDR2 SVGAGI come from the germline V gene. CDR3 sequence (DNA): TGTGCCAGCAGTTCGGACAGCAAAAACATTCAGTACTTC. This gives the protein CASSSDSKNIQYF.

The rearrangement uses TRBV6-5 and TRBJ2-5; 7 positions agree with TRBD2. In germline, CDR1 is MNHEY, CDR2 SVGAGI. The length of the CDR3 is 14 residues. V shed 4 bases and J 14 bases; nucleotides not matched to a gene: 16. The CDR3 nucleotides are TGTGCCAGCAGTTCCGAGGGACTCCGGGGGGTGGTTTACTTC. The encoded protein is CASSSEGLRGVVYF.

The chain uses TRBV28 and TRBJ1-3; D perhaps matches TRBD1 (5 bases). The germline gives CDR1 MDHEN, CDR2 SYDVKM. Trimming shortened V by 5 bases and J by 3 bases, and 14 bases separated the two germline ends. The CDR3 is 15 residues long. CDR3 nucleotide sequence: TGTGCCAGCAGTCGTCAGGGACTTCTTGGAAACACCATATATTTT. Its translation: CASSRQGLLGNTIYF.

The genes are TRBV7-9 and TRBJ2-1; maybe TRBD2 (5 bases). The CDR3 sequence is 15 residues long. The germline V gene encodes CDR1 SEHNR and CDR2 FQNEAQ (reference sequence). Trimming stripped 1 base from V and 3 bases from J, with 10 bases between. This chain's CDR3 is CASSLGRVYYNEQFF. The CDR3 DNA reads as TGTGCCAGCAGCTTAGGGCGGGTCTACTACAATGAGCAGTTCTTC. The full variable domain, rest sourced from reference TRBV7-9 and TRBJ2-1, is DTGVSQNPRHKITKRGQNVTFRCDPISEHNRLYWYRQTLGQGPEFLTYFQNEAQLEKSRLLSDRFSAERPKGSFSTLEIQRTEQGDSAMYLCASSLGRVYYNEQFFGPGTRLTVL.

The CDR3 nucleotides read TGCGCCAGCAGCTTGGAAAGGGGGCACCATGAAAAACTGTTTTTT. The encoded protein is CASSLERGHHEKLFF. The chain employs TRBV5-1 and TRBJ1-4; 7 bases fit TRBD1. The CDR3 runs 15 residues. The ends lost 0 bases at V and 6 bases at J; junction bases unmatched: 5. Germline values: CDR1 SGHRS, CDR2 YFSETQ.

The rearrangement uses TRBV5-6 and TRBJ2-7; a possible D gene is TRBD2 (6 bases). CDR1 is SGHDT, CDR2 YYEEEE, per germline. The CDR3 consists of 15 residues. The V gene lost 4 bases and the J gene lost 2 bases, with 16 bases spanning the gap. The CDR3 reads CASSPMGSGPYEQYF. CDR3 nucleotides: TGTGCCAGCAGCCCGATGGGTAGCGGACCCTACGAGCAGTACTTC.

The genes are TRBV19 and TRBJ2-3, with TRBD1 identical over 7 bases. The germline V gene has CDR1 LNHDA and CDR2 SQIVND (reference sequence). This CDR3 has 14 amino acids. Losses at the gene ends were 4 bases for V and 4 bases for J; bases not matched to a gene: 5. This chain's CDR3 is CASSRQGSADTQYF. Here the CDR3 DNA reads TGTGCCAGTAGTAGACAGGGAAGCGCAGATACGCAGTATTTT. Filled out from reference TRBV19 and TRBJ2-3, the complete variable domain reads DGGITQSPKYLFRKEGQNVTLSCEQNLNHDAMYWYRQDPGQGLRLIYYSQIVNDFQKGDIAEGYSVSREKKESFPLTVTSAQKNPTAFYLCASSRQGSADTQYFGPGTRLTVL.

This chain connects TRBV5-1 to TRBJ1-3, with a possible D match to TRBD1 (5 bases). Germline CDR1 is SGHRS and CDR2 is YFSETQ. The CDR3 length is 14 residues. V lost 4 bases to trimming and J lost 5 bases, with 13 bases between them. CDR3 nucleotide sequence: TGCGCCAGCAGCAGGGACTCAAGTAGAAACACCATATATTTT. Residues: CASSRDSSRNTIYF.

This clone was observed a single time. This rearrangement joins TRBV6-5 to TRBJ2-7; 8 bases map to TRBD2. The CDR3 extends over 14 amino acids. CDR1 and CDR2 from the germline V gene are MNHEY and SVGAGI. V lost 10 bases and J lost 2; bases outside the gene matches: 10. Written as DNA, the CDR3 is TGTGCCACCAGCGCTAGCGGGTCCACCTACGAGCAGTACTTC. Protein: CATSASGSTYEQYF.

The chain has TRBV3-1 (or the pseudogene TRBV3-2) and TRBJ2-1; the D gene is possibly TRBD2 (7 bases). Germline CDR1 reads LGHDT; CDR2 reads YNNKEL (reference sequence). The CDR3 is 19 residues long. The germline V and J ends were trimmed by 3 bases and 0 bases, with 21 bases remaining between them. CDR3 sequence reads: CASSQRGGASTSSYNEQFF. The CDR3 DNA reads TGTGCCAGCAGCCAGAGAGGGGGGGCTAGCACCAGCTCCTACAATGAGCAGTTCTTC.

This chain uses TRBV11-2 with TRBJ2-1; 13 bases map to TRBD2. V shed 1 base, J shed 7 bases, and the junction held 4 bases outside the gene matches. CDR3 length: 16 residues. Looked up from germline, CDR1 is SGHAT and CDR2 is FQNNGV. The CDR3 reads CASSLATSGRSNEQFF. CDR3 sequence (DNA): TGTGCCAGCAGCTTAGCGACTAGCGGGAGGTCGAATGAGCAGTTCTTC. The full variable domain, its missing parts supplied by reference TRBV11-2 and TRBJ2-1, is EAGVAQSPRYKIIEKRQSVAFWCNPISGHATLYWYQQILGQGPKLLIQFQNNGVVDDSQLPKDRFSAERLKGVDSTLKIQPAKLEDSAVYLCASSLATSGRSNEQFFGPGTRLTVL.

The CDR3 sequence: CASSGGQGPYEQYF. The CDR3 region has the DNA TGTGCCAGCAGTGGGGGACAGGGACCCTACGAGCAGTACTTC. V usage is TRBV2 and J usage is TRBJ2-7; 9 bases line up with TRBD1. The germline CDR1 and CDR2 sequences are SNHLY and FYNNEI. V shed 4 bases, J shed 2 bases, and the junction held 3 bases outside the gene matches. The CDR3 extends over 14 amino acids.

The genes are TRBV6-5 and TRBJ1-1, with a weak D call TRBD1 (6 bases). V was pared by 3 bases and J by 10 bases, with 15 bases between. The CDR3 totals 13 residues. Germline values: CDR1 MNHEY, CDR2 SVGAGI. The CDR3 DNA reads TGTGCCAGCAGTTATAGGGGGGGATATGGAGCTTTCTTT. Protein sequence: CASSYRGGYGAFF.

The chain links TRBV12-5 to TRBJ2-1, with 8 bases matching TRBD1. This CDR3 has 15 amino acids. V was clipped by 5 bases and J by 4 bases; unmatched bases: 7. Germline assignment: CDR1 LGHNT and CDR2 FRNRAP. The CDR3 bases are TGTGCTAGTGGTCCCCCAGGGGGCCGTTACAATGAGCAGTTCTTC. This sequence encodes CASGPPGGRYNEQFF.

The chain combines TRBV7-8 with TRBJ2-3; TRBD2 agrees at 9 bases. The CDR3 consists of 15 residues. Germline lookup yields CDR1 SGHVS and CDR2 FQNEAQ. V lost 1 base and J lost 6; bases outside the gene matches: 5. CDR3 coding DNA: TGTGCCAGCAGCTTAGAGGCTAGCGGGAAGGATACGCAGTATTTT. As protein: CASSLEASGKDTQYF.

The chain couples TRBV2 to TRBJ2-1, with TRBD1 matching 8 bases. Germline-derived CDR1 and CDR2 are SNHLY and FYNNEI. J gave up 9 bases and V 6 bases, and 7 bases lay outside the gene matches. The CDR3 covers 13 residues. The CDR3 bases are TGTGCCAGCAGGGGACAGGTCGGTAGTGAGCAGTTCTTC. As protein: CASRGQVGSEQFF.

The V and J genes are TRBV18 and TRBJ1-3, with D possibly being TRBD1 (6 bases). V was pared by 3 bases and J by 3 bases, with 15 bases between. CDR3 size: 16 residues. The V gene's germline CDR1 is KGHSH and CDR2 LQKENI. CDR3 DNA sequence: TGTGCCAGCTCACCGGACACCGCAGGGGTTGGAAACACCATATATTTT. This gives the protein CASSPDTAGVGNTIYF.

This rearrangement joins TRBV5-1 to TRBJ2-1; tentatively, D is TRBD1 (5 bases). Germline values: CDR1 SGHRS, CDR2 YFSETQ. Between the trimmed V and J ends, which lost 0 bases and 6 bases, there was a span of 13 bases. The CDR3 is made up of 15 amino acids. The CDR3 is CASSLVAGSPNEQFF. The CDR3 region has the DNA TGCGCCAGCAGCTTGGTGGCAGGGTCCCCCAATGAGCAGTTCTTC.

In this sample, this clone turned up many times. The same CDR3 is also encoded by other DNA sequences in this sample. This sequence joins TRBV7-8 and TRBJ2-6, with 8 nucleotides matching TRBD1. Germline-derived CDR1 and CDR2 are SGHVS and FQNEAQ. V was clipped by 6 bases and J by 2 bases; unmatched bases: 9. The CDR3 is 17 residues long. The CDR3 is CASSTGQGNPGANVLTF. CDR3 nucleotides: TGTGCCAGCAGTACCGGACAGGGTAACCCTGGGGCCAACGTCCTGACTTTC.

CDR3: CASSELQGTGTDTQYF. CDR3 DNA sequence: TGCGCCAGCAGTGAATTACAGGGAACGGGCACAGATACGCAGTATTTT. This chain connects TRBV10-1 to TRBJ2-3, with D perhaps TRBD1 (6 bases). The CDR3 has 16 residues. Germline CDR1 and CDR2: WNHNN and SYGVQD (reference sequence). V was pared by 3 bases and J by 1 base, with 14 bases between.

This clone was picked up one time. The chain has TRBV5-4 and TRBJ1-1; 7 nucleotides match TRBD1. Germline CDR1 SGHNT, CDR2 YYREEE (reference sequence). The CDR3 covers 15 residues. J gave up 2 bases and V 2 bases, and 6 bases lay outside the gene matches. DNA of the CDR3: TGTGCCAGCAGCTTTGTAACAGGGGTCAACACTGAAGCTTTCTTT. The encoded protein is CASSFVTGVNTEAFF.

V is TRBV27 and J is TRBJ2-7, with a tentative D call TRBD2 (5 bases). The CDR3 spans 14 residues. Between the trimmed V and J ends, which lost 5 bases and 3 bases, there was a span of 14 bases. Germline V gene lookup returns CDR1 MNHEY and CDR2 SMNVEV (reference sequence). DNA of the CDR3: TGTGCCAGCAGTCCGAGCGGCAGCTACTACGAGCAGTACTTC. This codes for CASSPSGSYYEQYF.

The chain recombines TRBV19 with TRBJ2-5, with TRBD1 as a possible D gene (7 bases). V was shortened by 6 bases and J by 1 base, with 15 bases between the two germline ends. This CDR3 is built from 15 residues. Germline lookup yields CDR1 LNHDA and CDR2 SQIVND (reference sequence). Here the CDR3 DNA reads TGTGCCAGTAGCCCAGGGGGGTCCTCCCAAGAGACCCAGTACTTC. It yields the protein CASSPGGSSQETQYF.

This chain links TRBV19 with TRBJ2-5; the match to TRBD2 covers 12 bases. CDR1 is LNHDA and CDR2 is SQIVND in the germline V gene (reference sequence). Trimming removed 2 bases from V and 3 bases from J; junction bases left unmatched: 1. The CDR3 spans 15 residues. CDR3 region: CASSILAGGKETQYF. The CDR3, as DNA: TGTGCCAGTAGTATACTAGCGGGAGGGAAAGAGACCCAGTACTTC.

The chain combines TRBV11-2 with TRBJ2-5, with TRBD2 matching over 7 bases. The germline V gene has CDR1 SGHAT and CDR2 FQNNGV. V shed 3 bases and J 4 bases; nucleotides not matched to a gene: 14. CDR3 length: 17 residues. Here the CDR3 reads CASSFLPTGGSGETQYF. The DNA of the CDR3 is TGTGCCAGCAGCTTTTTACCGACTGGCGGGAGCGGAGAGACCCAGTACTTC.

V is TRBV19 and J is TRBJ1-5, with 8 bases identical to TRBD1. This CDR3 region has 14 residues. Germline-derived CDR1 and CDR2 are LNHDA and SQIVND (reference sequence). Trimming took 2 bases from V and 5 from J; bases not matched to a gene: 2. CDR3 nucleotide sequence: TGTGCCAGTAGTATAACAGGGGGAGATCAGCCCCAGCATTTT. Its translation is CASSITGGDQPQHF.

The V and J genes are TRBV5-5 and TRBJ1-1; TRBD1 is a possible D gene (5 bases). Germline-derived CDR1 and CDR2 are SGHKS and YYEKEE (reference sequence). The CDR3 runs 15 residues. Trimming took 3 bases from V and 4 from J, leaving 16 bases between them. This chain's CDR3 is CASSSPGGSGTEAFF. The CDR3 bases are TGTGCCAGCAGCTCCCCCGGGGGGTCGGGCACTGAAGCTTTCTTT.

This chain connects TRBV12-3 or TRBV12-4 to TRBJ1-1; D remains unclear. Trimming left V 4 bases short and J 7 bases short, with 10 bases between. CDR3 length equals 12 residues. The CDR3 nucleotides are TGTGCCAGCAGTTGGGAGGGCGGTGAAGCTTTCTTT. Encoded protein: CASSWEGGEAFF.

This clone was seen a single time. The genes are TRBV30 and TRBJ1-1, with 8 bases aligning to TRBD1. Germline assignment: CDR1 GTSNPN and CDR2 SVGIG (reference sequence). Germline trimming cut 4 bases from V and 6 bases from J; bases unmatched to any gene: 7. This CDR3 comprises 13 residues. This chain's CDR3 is CAWMGQASSEAFF. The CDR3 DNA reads TGTGCCTGGATGGGACAGGCATCGTCTGAAGCTTTCTTT.

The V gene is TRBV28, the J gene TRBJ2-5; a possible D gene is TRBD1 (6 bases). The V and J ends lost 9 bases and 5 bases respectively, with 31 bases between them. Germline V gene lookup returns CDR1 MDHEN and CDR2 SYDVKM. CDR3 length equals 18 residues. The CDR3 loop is CARRVPAVSRTAQETQYF. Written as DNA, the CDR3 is TGTGCCAGGCGGGTGCCAGCAGTTTCCCGGACAGCCCAGGAGACCCAGTACTTC.

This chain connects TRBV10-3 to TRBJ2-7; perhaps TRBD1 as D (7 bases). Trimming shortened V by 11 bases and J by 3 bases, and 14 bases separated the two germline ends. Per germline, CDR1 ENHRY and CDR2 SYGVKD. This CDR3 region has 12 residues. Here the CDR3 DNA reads TGTGCCTCGCGGGACAGTCTCTACGAGCAGTACTTC. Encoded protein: CASRDSLYEQYF.

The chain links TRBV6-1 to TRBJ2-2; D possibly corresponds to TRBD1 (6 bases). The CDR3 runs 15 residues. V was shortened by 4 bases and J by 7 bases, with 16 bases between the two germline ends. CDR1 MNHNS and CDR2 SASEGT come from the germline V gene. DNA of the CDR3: TGTGCCAGCAGTGCCCGAGGGACATCGCACGGGGAGCTGTTTTTT. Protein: CASSARGTSHGELFF.